The T cell receptor (beta chain) under discussion was sequenced for a study of lymphopenia after photon versus proton radiotherapy. Findings of the study overall: Post-nadir diversity loss with photons came from oligoclonal expansion, particularly CD8+ Temra cells.

Profiled with immunoSEQ multiplex PCR; TCRdb holds only in-frame clones, not every one. The sample lists roughly 32,000 clones, 94% occurring once. In regard to this clone: Its antigen is as yet unknown.

The sequence was obtained from a woman in her forties or fifties with cholangiocarcinoma. Sequences were derived from peripheral blood, sampled from a patient treated with photon-based radiotherapy.

The CDR3 region has the DNA TGTGCCAGCTCACCGACAACCTACGAGCAGTACTTC. It translates to CASSPTTYEQYF. J is TRBJ2-7 and V is TRBV18; D unclear. CDR1 is KGHSH, CDR2 LQKENI, per germline. Trimming left V 3 bases short and J 2 bases short, with 5 bases between. CDR3 length equals 12 residues.